The clone carrying this T cell receptor beta chain came up many times. The antigen is not known. The data stem from a study of molecular identifiers for immune sequencing clone quantification. Overall study results and limits: Shared barcodes on identical TCR molecules could underestimate the sizes of highly expanded clones.

TCRdb independently ran MiXCR on the PCR reads; one entry per CDR3 protein. Of 20,000 to 30,000 distinct CDR3 sequences in the sample, about a sixth were seen once. This receptor was taken from a human donor in good health. Some libraries in this study had Jurkat cell RNA spiked in. The sample consisted of naive CD8+ T cells from blood, with Jurkat cell RNA spiked in. The subset is: FACS-sorted CD8+CD4-CCR7+CD45RA+ naive T cells.

This chain's CDR3 is CASSFGGTLYEQYF. CDR3 bases: TGTGCCAGTTCATTCGGGGGCACCCTCTACGAGCAGTACTTC. This sequence joins TRBV19 and TRBJ2-7; D assignment may be TRBD1 or TRBD2 (6 bases each). Germline CDR1 and CDR2: LNHDA and SQIVND (reference sequence). Trimming shortened V by 8 bases and J by 3 bases, and 17 bases separated the two germline ends. CDR3 length: 14 residues.